The entry that follows covers one TCR beta chain sequence. The antigen is not known. V gave up 3 bases and J gave up 1 base; unmatched junction bases: 8. The CDR3 loop spans 17 amino acids. Germline assignment: CDR1 MGHRA and CDR2 YSYEKL. The data originate from a study of identical twins. Overall study findings and caveats: Excess sharing between twins was weaker in beta out-of-frame sequences. Abundant beta clonotypes from cord blood had fewer insertions, unlike memory repertoires, which showed none.

TCRdb re-analysed the 5' RACE reads in MiXCR, keeping a single row per CDR3 protein. The sample carries roughly 260,000 distinct CDR3 sequences, over 11% recorded once. The chain carries TRBV4-1 and TRBJ2-7, with TRBD1 identical over 11 bases. The receptor was derived from a woman aged 18 to 35 in good health. The sequenced sample was memory (CD45RO+) T cells sorted from blood. The CDR3 protein is CASSHYRDRGNSYEQYF. The DNA for the CDR3 is TGCGCCAGCAGCCACTACCGGGACAGGGGGAATTCCTACGAGCAGTACTTC.